Below are 22 T cell receptor beta chains sequenced from a single sample in a study of blood T cell repertoires in COVID-19. Repertoires were generated with immunoSEQ multiplex PCR, while TCRdb's copy carries only in-frame clones and drops some. The data show around 220,000 clones, 82% seen once. Sequences were obtained from peripheral blood. Every receptor here comes from a woman older than 75 with active or convalescent COVID-19.

The sample holds one count of this clone. The chain employs TRBV3-1 (or the pseudogene TRBV3-2) and TRBJ2-7; 9 bases fit TRBD2. The CDR3 loop spans 15 amino acids. The V segment lost 6 bases and the J segment 0 bases; nucleotides outside the gene matches: 6. CDR1 LGHDT and CDR2 YNNKEL come from the germline V gene (reference sequence). Written as DNA, the CDR3 is TGTGCCAGCAGGAAGACTAGCGGAAGCTCCTACGAGCAGTACTTC. This codes for CASRKTSGSSYEQYF.

The CDR3 here is CASSIGAGTGDDYGYTF. The DNA of the CDR3 is TGTGCCAGTAGTATAGGGGCCGGGACAGGGGACGACTATGGCTACACCTTC. The chain has TRBV19 and TRBJ1-2; TRBD1 aligns across 10 bases. The ends lost 1 base at V and 3 bases at J; junction bases unmatched: 8. Germline CDR1 LNHDA, CDR2 SQIVND (reference sequence). CDR3 length: 17 residues.

The chain is built from TRBV11-3 and TRBJ2-5; 11 bases fit TRBD1. The CDR3 loop spans 17 amino acids. Germline lookup yields CDR1 SGHNT and CDR2 YENEEA. V was pared by 3 bases and J by 5 bases, with 11 bases of the junction left unmatched. CDR3 in DNA: TGTGCCAGCAGCTTTAGAGGAGGGGACAGGGGGTTGGAGACCCAGTACTTC. Translated, it gives CASSFRGGDRGLETQYF.

The V gene is TRBV9, the J gene TRBJ1-5; perhaps TRBD1 as D (6 bases). In germline, CDR1 is SGDLS, CDR2 YYNGEE. The CDR3 totals 15 residues. Trimming pared 3 bases from V and 6 bases from J, leaving 16 bases between. This CDR3 is CASSEGGGLPQPQHF. The CDR3 coding sequence is TGTGCCAGCAGCGAAGGGGGGGGCCTCCCTCAGCCCCAGCATTTT.

The V call is TRBV19, the J call TRBJ1-5; TRBD1 matches 8 bases. CDR1 is LNHDA and CDR2 is SQIVND in the germline V gene (reference sequence). The CDR3 has 15 amino acids. The V and J ends lost 10 bases and 4 bases, in that order; junction bases with no gene match: 12. The CDR3 is CATGSGQGANQPQHF. The CDR3 DNA is TGTGCCACGGGCTCAGGGCAGGGGGCTAATCAGCCCCAGCATTTT.

The chain employs TRBV7-2 and TRBJ1-2; 7 bases line up with TRBD1. CDR3 size: 13 residues. Germline assignment: CDR1 SGHTA and CDR2 FQGNSA. J was trimmed by 2 bases and V by 6 bases; bases with no gene match: 3. The CDR3 coding sequence is TGTGCCAGCAGAAAACAGGGGAACTATGGCTACACCTTC. As protein: CASRKQGNYGYTF.

For this clone: A read error may produce the germline difference seen at one junction end. The rearrangement joins TRBV5-4 to TRBJ1-4; D is unresolved. CDR3 length equals 14 residues. The germline V gene has CDR1 SGHNT and CDR2 YYREEE (reference sequence). The CDR3 DNA sequence: TGTGCCAGCAGCCCGAACCAGGCTAACGAAAAACTGTTTTTT. Amino acids: CASSPNQANEKLFF.

The rearrangement links TRBV6-5 to TRBJ2-5, with D possibly being TRBD1 (5 bases). The length of the CDR3 is 13 residues. Germline V gene lookup returns CDR1 MNHEY and CDR2 SVGAGI. V gave up 6 bases and J gave up 5 bases, with 13 bases separating them. CDR3 in amino acids: CASRDNELETQYF. Here the CDR3 DNA reads TGTGCCAGCAGGGACAACGAACTCGAGACCCAGTACTTC.

The V gene is TRBV28, the J gene TRBJ2-1; D is possibly TRBD2 (6 bases). V was shortened by 5 bases and J by 8 bases, with 19 bases between the two germline ends. The CDR3 extends over 15 amino acids. CDR1 MDHEN and CDR2 SYDVKM come from the germline V gene. The CDR3 bases are TGTGCCAGCAGTCCAGGTGGAACCGGGAGCGATGAGCAGTTCTTC. Translating gives CASSPGGTGSDEQFF.

V gene TRBV30 combines with J gene TRBJ1-5, with 9 bases fitting TRBD1. V shed 5 bases, J shed 0 bases, and the junction held 8 bases outside the gene matches. Looked up from germline, CDR1 is GTSNPN and CDR2 is SVGIG (reference sequence). The CDR3 length is 16 residues. The CDR3 nucleotides are TGTGCCTGGGATACAGGGGGCGACTATAGCAATCAGCCCCAGCATTTT. Translating it yields CAWDTGGDYSNQPQHF.

This rearrangement joins TRBV12-3 or TRBV12-4 to TRBJ1-2; tentative D call: TRBD1 (6 bases). The CDR3 runs to 11 residues. V gave up 6 bases and J gave up 5 bases, with 7 bases separating them. The DNA for the CDR3 is TGTGCCAGCAGCGACAGGTATGGCTACACCTTC. As protein: CASSDRYGYTF.

The chain carries TRBV25-1 and TRBJ2-2, with D uncertain. The germline V and J ends were trimmed by 0 bases and 3 bases, with 5 bases remaining between them. CDR3 size: 14 residues. Germline assignment: CDR1 MGHDK and CDR2 SYGVNS. The CDR3 DNA is TGTGCCAGCAGTGAATATGTCGACACCGGGGAGCTGTTTTTT. It yields the protein CASSEYVDTGELFF.

This clone was counted a single time. The rearrangement joins TRBV24-1 to TRBJ2-1; D uncertain. CDR3 length equals 13 residues. Trimming took 8 bases from V and 4 from J, leaving 11 bases between them. Germline V CDR1 and CDR2: KGHDR, SFDVKD. CDR3: CATTADTYNEQFF. The CDR3 region has the DNA TGTGCCACCACCGCAGACACATACAATGAGCAGTTCTTC.

This clone was observed once. This chain links TRBV27 with TRBJ1-2, with TRBD1 identical over 7 bases. The CDR3 is made up of 16 amino acids. Germline lookup yields CDR1 MNHEY and CDR2 SMNVEV (reference sequence). Germline trimming cut 6 bases from V and 2 bases from J; bases unmatched to any gene: 12. The CDR3 DNA reads as TGTGCCAGCAGGCCCCACTCCGGGACAGAGAACTATGGCTACACCTTC. Translating gives CASRPHSGTENYGYTF.

This clone has just one count. The rearrangement links TRBV7-9 to TRBJ1-4; TRBD1 aligns across 12 bases. The CDR3 spans 15 residues. The V gene end was trimmed by 1 base and the J gene end by 8 bases; junction bases not matched to a gene: 2. In germline, CDR1 is SEHNR, CDR2 FQNEAQ (reference sequence). Here the CDR3 reads CASSLEGQGAEKLFF. Written as DNA, the CDR3 is TGTGCCAGCAGCTTAGAGGGACAGGGGGCCGAAAAACTGTTTTTT.

The V and J genes are TRBV5-1 and TRBJ2-6; D perhaps matches TRBD1 (5 bases). V was cut by 0 bases and J by 0 bases, with 13 bases left in between. From germline, CDR1 is SGHRS and CDR2 YFSETQ. The CDR3 consists of 18 residues. CDR3 loop: CASSLAPGHTSGANVLTF. In DNA, the CDR3 is TGCGCCAGCAGCTTGGCCCCTGGACACACCTCTGGGGCCAACGTCCTGACTTTC.

This clone was seen at least ten times. This chain uses TRBV6-1 with TRBJ2-1; no clear D. This CDR3 is built from 14 residues. The V gene's germline CDR1 is MNHNS and CDR2 SASEGT. V lost 0 bases, J lost 6 bases, and 9 bases lay in between. CDR3 in DNA: TGTGCCAGCAGTGAAGCCAAACAGATCAATGAGCAGTTCTTC. It translates to CASSEAKQINEQFF.

V and J are TRBV28 and TRBJ1-4, with 9 bases matching TRBD1. The V and J ends lost 4 bases and 8 bases, in that order; junction bases with no gene match: 8. Germline assignment: CDR1 MDHEN and CDR2 SYDVKM. The CDR3 is made up of 15 amino acids. This CDR3 reads CASSYIQGAEEKLFF. The CDR3 DNA sequence: TGTGCCAGCAGTTATATACAGGGGGCAGAGGAAAAACTGTTTTTT.

This clone has more than one count but fewer than ten. The chain is built from TRBV6-5 and TRBJ2-3, with D possibly matching TRBD1 (5 bases). This CDR3 is 14 amino acids long. CDR1 and CDR2 from the germline V gene are MNHEY and SVGAGI. The V end was cut by 7 bases, the J end by 1 base, with 12 bases between. Here the CDR3 DNA reads TGTGCCAGCACAGAAGGGGCAGGCACAGATACGCAGTATTTT. Translation: CASTEGAGTDTQYF.

This rearrangement joins TRBV28 to TRBJ1-5; 9 nucleotides line up with TRBD1. Germline trimming cut 7 bases from V and 11 bases from J; bases unmatched to any gene: 6. The germline CDR1 and CDR2 sequences are MDHEN and SYDVKM. The CDR3 contains 12 residues. For the CDR3, the DNA is TGTGCCAGCATTAAAGACAGGGGGGCCCAGCATTTT. Translated, it gives CASIKDRGAQHF. The full variable domain, completed using reference TRBV28 and TRBJ1-5, is DVKVTQSSRYLVKRTGEKVFLECVQDMDHENMFWYRQDPGLGLRLIYFSYDVKMKEKGDIPEGYSVSREKKERFSLILESASTNQTSMYLCASIKDRGAQHFGDGTRLSIL.

This rearrangement joins TRBV3-1 (or the pseudogene TRBV3-2) to TRBJ2-3; 10 bases map to TRBD1. Germline trimming cut 1 base from V and 7 bases from J; bases unmatched to any gene: 2. Germline CDR1 and CDR2: LGHDT and YNNKEL (reference sequence). This CDR3 spans 14 amino acids. In nucleotides, the CDR3 is TGTGCCAGCAGCCAAGGACAGGGGGCAAATACGCAGTATTTT. Translation gives CASSQGQGANTQYF.

The chain joins TRBV5-6 to TRBJ1-2, with TRBD1 identical over 9 bases. Losses at the gene ends were 0 bases for V and 5 bases for J; bases not matched to a gene: 11. The CDR3 consists of 17 residues. The germline CDR1 and CDR2 sequences are SGHDT and YYEEEE. Here the CDR3 reads CASSLAHTGTGIYGYTF. In DNA, the CDR3 is TGTGCCAGCAGCTTGGCACATACCGGGACAGGGATATATGGCTACACCTTC.